A selection of T cell receptor beta chains follows, all from one sample in a study of T-cell memory formation after mild COVID-19. Each CDR3 protein is one row after TCRdb ran MiXCR on the 5' RACE reads. Among nearly 350,000 distinct CDR3 sequences listed, approximately 13% were seen once. The specimen sequenced was PBMCs or a T cell subset sorted from them (not recorded which). These receptors were taken from a man in his late teens or twenties who had mild COVID-19 (a few samples of this study predate the infection). Cell type and time point are not known. The CDR3 runs from the conserved cysteine through the conserved F or W. Each record gives: V gene, D gene, J gene, clone size, CDR3 protein, CDR3 DNA. D genes are given only for firm matches. Size is stated for part of the rows, as once, few or many counts, or as a class when the clone is expanded.

TRBV20-1	TRBD2	TRBJ2-3	.	CSAAGGTATSTDTQYF	TGCAGTGCTGCCGGGGGGACCGCGACTAGCACAGATACGCAGTATTTT
TRBV6-5	.	TRBJ2-6	.	CASSYLGGANVLTF	TGTGCCAGCAGTTATCTTGGCGGGGCCAACGTCCTGACTTTC
TRBV5-1	.	TRBJ1-5	few	CASSLQGQGGQPQHF	TGCGCCAGCAGCTTGCAGGGCCAGGGAGGTCAGCCCCAGCATTTT
TRBV20-1	.	TRBJ2-2	few	CSAHARGTNTGELFF	TGCAGTGCCCATGCACGGGGAACGAACACCGGGGAGCTGTTTTTT
TRBV7-3	.	TRBJ2-3	few	CASSLGPQSDTQYF	TGTGCCAGCAGCTTAGGGCCTCAATCAGATACGCAGTATTTT
TRBV20-1	.	TRBJ2-5	.	CSASWGHQETQYF	TGCAGTGCTAGTTGGGGTCACCAAGAGACCCAGTACTTC
TRBV15	TRBD2	TRBJ2-3	many	CATSSPIAGRDTQYF	TGTGCCACCAGCAGTCCGATAGCGGGGAGGGATACGCAGTATTTT
TRBV28	.	TRBJ1-2	once	CASSPSVGGWGYTF	TGTGCCAGCAGTCCATCGGTGGGTGGTTGGGGCTACACCTTC
TRBV7-9	TRBD1	TRBJ1-1	.	CASSAGQLDTEAFF	TGTGCCAGCAGTGCGGGACAGTTAGACACTGAAGCTTTCTTT
TRBV7-8	.	TRBJ2-3	.	CASSLVWGPIDTQYF	TGTGCCAGCAGCTTAGTGTGGGGTCCCATAGATACGCAGTATTTT
TRBV9	TRBD2	TRBJ2-2	.	CASTAPGTSGAGELFF	TGTGCCAGCACCGCCCCCGGGACTAGCGGGGCCGGGGAGCTGTTTTTT
TRBV29-1	.	TRBJ2-7	few	CSVGYRGGEQYF	TGCAGCGTTGGGTATAGGGGAGGCGAGCAGTACTTC
TRBV7-9	.	TRBJ2-5	.	CASSLGFWLVTAEKETQYF	TGTGCCAGCAGCTTAGGCTTCTGGCTAGTGACAGCGGAGAAAGAGACCCAGTACTTC
TRBV21-1	.	TRBJ2-5	.	CASRGGTQYF	TGTGCCAGCCGTGGAGGGACCCAGTACTTC
TRBV6-2/TRBV6-3	.	TRBJ2-2	.	CASSRIPSAGLGELFF	TGTGCCAGCAGCCGGATACCCTCTGCCGGGCTTGGGGAGCTGTTTTTT
TRBV7-6	.	TRBJ1-1	.	CASSQWRGTEAFF	TGTGCCAGCAGCCAATGGCGAGGCACTGAAGCTTTCTTT
TRBV2	TRBD1	TRBJ1-1	medium-sized	CASSLRQGNTEAFF	TGTGCCAGCAGTCTCAGACAGGGAAACACTGAAGCTTTCTTT
TRBV5-4	.	TRBJ2-1	few	CASSAGGQRGTHEQFF	TGTGCCAGCAGCGCCGGGGGACAAAGGGGAACCCATGAGCAGTTCTTC
TRBV20-1	.	TRBJ1-6	.	CSAMGTPRNSPLHF	TGCAGTGCTATGGGGACGCCTAGAAATTCACCCCTCCACTTT
TRBV15	TRBD1	TRBJ2-5	.	CATSRVTGESETQYF	TGTGCCACCAGCAGAGTAACAGGGGAAAGTGAGACCCAGTACTTC
TRBV12-3/TRBV12-4	.	TRBJ2-2	few	CASTPRVTNTGELFF	TGTGCCAGCACCCCCAGGGTAACAAACACCGGGGAGCTGTTTTTT
TRBV29-1	TRBD2	TRBJ2-1	few	CSDGLAGGVEQFF	TGCAGCGACGGACTAGCGGGGGGGGTCGAGCAGTTCTTC
TRBV29-1	.	TRBJ2-7	.	CSVVEGGGNYEQYF	TGCAGCGTGGTCGAGGGAGGGGGCAACTACGAGCAGTACTTC
TRBV4-1	.	TRBJ1-3	few	CASSQMTVLASGNTIYF	TGCGCCAGCAGCCAAATGACAGTACTTGCTTCCGGAAACACCATATATTTT
TRBV7-9	.	TRBJ2-6	.	CASSLGSGLEANVLTF	TGTGCCAGCAGCTTAGGCTCCGGGTTAGAAGCCAACGTCCTGACTTTC
TRBV6-5	.	TRBJ1-1	.	CASSLRPRAVPEAFF	TGTGCCAGCAGTTTACGACCCCGGGCCGTCCCTGAAGCTTTCTTT
TRBV5-1	.	TRBJ2-5	few	CASTQSRGPPKAQYF	TGCGCCAGCACCCAATCTCGGGGACCCCCTAAGGCCCAGTACTTC
TRBV7-2	.	TRBJ2-7	few	CASSFLGWGSYEQYF	TGTGCCAGCAGCTTTTTGGGCTGGGGCTCCTACGAGCAGTACTTC
TRBV6-5	TRBD2	TRBJ2-7	few	CASSSRERDYHPVGAYEQYF	TGTGCCAGCAGTTCAAGGGAACGGGACTACCACCCGGTAGGCGCCTACGAGCAGTACTTC
TRBV6-2/TRBV6-3	.	TRBJ2-3	.	CASTDPGMTDTQYF	TGTGCCAGCACCGACCCGGGGATGACAGATACGCAGTATTTT
TRBV7-2	TRBD1	TRBJ2-1	.	CASSFRTGENEQFF	TGTGCCAGCAGCTTCAGGACAGGGGAAAATGAGCAGTTCTTC
TRBV20-1	.	TRBJ1-5	.	CSATKQGNQPQHF	TGCAGTGCTACAAAACAGGGAAATCAGCCCCAGCATTTT
TRBV4-1	TRBD1	TRBJ1-6	.	CASSQFYDRGTYSPLHF	TGCGCCAGCAGCCAATTTTACGACAGGGGGACGTATTCACCCCTCCACTTT
TRBV5-1	.	TRBJ1-2	.	CASSLASGGNHYGYTF	TGCGCCAGCAGCTTGGCCAGCGGCGGCAATCACTATGGCTACACCTTC
TRBV11-2	.	TRBJ1-1	few	CASSLVGGHNTEAFF	TGTGCCAGCAGCTTAGTGGGGGGGCATAACACTGAAGCTTTCTTT
TRBV29-1	.	TRBJ1-2	few	CSVTPRPRVGGYTF	TGCAGCGTCACCCCCCGGCCCAGGGTTGGGGGCTACACCTTC
TRBV19	.	TRBJ2-3	.	CASSMGRFLGEDLGTDTQYF	TGTGCCAGTAGTATGGGCCGGTTCCTTGGGGAAGATTTGGGCACAGATACGCAGTATTTT
TRBV7-3	TRBD2	TRBJ2-3	few	CASSLAPRASGGTDTQYF	TGTGCCAGCAGCTTAGCCCCGCGAGCTAGCGGGGGTACAGATACGCAGTATTTT
TRBV7-2	.	TRBJ2-3	.	CASSRDWGDTQYF	TGTGCCAGCAGCCGGGACTGGGGAGATACGCAGTATTTT
TRBV7-2	.	TRBJ2-5	few	CASSSSLETQYF	TGTGCCAGCAGCTCGTCCTTAGAGACCCAGTACTTC
TRBV6-2/TRBV6-3	TRBD2	TRBJ2-1	few	CASSYSFQRGVKYNEQFF	TGTGCCAGCAGTTACTCTTTCCAGCGGGGGGTGAAGTACAATGAGCAGTTCTTC
TRBV6-1	.	TRBJ2-7	few	CASIETRTVYEQYF	TGTGCCAGCATCGAAACTAGGACGGTTTACGAGCAGTACTTC